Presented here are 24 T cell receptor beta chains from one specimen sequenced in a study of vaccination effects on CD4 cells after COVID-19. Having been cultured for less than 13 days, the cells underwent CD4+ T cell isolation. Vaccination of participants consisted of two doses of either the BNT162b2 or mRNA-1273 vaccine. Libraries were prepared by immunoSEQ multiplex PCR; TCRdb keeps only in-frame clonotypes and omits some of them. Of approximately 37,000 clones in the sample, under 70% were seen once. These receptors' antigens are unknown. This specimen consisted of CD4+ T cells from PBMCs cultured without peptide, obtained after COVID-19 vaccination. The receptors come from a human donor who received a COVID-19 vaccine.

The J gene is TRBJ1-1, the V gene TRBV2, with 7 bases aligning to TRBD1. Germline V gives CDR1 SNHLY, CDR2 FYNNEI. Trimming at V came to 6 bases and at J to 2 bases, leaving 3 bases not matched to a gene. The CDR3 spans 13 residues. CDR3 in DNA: TGTGCCAGCAGCCAGGGGGGTAACACTGAAGCTTTCTTT. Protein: CASSQGGNTEAFF. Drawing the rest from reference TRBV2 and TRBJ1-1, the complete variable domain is EPEVTQTPSHQVTQMGQEVILRCVPISNHLYFYWYRQILGQKVEFLVSFYNNEISEKSEIFDDQFSVERPDGSNFTLKIRSTKLEDSAMYFCASSQGGNTEAFFGQGTRLTVV.

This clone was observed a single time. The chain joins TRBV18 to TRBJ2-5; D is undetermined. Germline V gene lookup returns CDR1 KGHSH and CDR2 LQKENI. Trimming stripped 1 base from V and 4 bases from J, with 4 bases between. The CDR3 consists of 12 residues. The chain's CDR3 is CASSPLGETQYF. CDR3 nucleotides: TGTGCCAGCTCACCACTAGGAGAGACCCAGTACTTC.

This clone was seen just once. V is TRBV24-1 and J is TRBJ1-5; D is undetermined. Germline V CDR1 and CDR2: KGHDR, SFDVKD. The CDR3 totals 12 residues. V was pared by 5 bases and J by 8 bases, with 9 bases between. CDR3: CATSGVNEPQHF. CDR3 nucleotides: TGTGCCACCAGTGGTGTGAATGAGCCCCAGCATTTT.

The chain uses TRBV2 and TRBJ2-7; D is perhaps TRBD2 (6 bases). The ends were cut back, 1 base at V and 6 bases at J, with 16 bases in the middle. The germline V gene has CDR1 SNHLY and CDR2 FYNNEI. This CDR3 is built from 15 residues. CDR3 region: CASSEGRQAGFEQYF. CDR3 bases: TGTGCCAGCAGTGAAGGTCGGCAGGCGGGGTTCGAGCAGTACTTC.

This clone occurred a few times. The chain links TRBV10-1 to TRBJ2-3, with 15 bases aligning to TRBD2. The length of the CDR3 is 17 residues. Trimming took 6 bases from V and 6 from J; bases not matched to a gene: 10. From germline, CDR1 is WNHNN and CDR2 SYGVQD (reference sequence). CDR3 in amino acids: CASSHGGLAGGPDTQYF. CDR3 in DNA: TGCGCCAGCAGCCACGGAGGACTAGCGGGAGGGCCGGATACGCAGTATTTT.

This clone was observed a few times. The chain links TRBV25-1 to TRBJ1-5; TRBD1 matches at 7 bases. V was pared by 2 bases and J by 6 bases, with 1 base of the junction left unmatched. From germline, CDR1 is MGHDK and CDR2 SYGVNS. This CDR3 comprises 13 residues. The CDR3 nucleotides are TGTGCCAGCAGTGAACAGGGGGTTCAGCCCCAGCATTTT. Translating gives CASSEQGVQPQHF.

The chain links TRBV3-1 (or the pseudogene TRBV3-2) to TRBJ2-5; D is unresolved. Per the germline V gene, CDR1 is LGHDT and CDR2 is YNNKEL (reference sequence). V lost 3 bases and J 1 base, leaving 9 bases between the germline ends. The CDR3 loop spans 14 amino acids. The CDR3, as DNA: TGTGCCAGCAGCCATTCGGAGACCCAAGAGACCCAGTACTTC. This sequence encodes CASSHSETQETQYF.

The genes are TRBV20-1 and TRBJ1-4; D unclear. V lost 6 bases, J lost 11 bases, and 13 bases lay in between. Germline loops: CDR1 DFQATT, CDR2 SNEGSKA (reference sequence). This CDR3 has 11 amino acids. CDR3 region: CSAKGVDKLFF. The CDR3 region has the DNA TGCAGTGCCAAGGGCGTGGATAAACTGTTTTTT.

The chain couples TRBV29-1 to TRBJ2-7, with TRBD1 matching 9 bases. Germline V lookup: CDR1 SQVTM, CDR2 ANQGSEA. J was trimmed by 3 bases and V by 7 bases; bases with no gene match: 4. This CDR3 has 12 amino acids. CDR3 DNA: TGCAGCGCCGGGACAGGGCGCTACGAGCAGTACTTC. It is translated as CSAGTGRYEQYF.

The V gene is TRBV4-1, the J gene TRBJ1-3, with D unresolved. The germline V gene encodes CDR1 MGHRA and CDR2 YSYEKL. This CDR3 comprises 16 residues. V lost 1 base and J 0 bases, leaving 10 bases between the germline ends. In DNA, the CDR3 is TGCGCCAGCAGCCAAGGGGGTTTCGGCTCTGGAAACACCATATATTTT. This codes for CASSQGGFGSGNTIYF.

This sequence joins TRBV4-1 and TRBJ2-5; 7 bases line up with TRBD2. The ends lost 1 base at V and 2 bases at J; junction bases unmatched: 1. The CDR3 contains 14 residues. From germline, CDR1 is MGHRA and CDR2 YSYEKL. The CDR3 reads CASSQGGGQETQYF. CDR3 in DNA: TGCGCCAGCAGCCAAGGGGGGGGACAAGAGACCCAGTACTTC.

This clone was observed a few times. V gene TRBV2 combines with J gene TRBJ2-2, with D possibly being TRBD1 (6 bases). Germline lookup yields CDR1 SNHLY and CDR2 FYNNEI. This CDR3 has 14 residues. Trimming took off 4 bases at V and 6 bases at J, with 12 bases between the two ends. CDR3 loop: CASSVQGYAGELFF. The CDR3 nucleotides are TGTGCCAGCAGTGTACAGGGTTATGCCGGGGAGCTGTTTTTT.

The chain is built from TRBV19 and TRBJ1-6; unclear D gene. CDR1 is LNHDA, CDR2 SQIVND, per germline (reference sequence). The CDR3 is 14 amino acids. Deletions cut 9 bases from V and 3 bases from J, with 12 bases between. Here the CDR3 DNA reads TGTGCCAGCCGCGAGGGCAACTATAATTCACCCCTCCACTTT. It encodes CASREGNYNSPLHF.

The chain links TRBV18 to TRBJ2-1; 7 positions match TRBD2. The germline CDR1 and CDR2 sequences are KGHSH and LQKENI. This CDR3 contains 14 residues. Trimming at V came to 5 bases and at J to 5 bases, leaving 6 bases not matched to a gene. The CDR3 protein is CASSNILANNEQFF. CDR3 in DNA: TGTGCCAGCTCAAATATACTAGCGAACAATGAGCAGTTCTTC.

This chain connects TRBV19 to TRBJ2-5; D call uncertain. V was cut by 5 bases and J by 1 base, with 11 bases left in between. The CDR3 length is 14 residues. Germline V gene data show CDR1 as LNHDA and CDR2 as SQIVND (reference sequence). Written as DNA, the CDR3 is TGTGCCAGTAGTCAATATCACAGCCAAGAGACCCAGTACTTC. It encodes CASSQYHSQETQYF.

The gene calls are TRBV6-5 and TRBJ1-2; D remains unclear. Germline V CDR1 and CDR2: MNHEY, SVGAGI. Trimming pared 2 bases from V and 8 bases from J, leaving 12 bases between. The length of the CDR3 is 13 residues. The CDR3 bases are TGTGCCAGCAGTTACGTTCCGGGTCAAGGCTACACCTTC. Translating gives CASSYVPGQGYTF.

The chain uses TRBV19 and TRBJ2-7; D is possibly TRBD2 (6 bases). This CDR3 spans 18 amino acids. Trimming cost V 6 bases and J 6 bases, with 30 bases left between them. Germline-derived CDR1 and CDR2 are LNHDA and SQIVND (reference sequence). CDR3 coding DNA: TGTGCCAGTAGCCCGGGGGTAGTCCGAGGGGCTCCTCGGGGCGAGCAGTACTTC. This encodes CASSPGVVRGAPRGEQYF.

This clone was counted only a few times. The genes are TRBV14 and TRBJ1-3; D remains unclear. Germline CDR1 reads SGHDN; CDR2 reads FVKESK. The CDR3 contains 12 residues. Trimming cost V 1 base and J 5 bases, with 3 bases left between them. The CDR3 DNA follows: TGTGCCAGCAGCCAAGCTAGAAACACCATATATTTT. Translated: CASSQARNTIYF. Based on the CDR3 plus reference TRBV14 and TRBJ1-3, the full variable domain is EAGVTQFPSHSVIEKGQTVTLRCDPISGHDNLYWYRRVMGKEIKFLLHFVKESKQDESGMPNNRFLAERTGGTYSTLKVQPAELEDSGVYFCASSQARNTIYFGEGSWLTVV.

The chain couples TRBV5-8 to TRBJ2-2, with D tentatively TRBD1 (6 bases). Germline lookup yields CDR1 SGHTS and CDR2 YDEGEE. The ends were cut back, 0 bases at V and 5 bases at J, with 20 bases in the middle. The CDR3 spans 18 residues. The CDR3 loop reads CASSLVYTGRGWTGELFF. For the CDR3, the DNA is TGTGCCAGCAGCTTGGTCTATACAGGGAGAGGATGGACCGGGGAGCTGTTTTTT.

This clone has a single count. The CDR3 loop is CAISESGRNDGYTF. In nucleotides, the CDR3 is TGTGCCATCAGTGAGTCGGGCAGGAACGATGGCTACACCTTC. The chain employs TRBV10-3 and TRBJ1-2, with D hard to call. Germline V gene sequence: CDR1 ENHRY, CDR2 SYGVKD. The CDR3 runs 14 residues. Trimming removed 0 bases from V and 6 bases from J, with 11 bases in between.

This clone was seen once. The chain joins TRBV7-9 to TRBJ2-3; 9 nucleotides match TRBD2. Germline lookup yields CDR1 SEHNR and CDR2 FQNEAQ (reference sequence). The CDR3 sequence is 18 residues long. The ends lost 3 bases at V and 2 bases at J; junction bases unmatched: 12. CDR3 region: CASSFVVAGVRSTDTQYF. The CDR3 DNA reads TGTGCCAGCAGCTTTGTGGTAGCGGGGGTCCGATCCACAGATACGCAGTATTTT.

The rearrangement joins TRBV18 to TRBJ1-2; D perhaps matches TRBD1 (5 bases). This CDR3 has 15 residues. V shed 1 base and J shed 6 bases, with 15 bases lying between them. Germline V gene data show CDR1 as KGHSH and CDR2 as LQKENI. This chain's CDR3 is CASSPQRDPRNGYTF. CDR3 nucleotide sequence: TGTGCCAGCTCACCACAACGGGACCCAAGGAATGGCTACACCTTC.

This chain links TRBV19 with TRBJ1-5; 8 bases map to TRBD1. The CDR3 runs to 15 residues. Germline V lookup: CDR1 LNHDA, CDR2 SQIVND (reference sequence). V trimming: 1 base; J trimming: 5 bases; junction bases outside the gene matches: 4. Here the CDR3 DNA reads TGTGCCAGTAGTATAGTCGGACAGGGACATCAGCCCCAGCATTTT. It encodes CASSIVGQGHQPQHF. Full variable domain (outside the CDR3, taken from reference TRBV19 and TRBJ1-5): DGGITQSPKYLFRKEGQNVTLSCEQNLNHDAMYWYRQDPGQGLRLIYYSQIVNDFQKGDIAEGYSVSREKKESFPLTVTSAQKNPTAFYLCASSIVGQGHQPQHFGDGTRLSIL.

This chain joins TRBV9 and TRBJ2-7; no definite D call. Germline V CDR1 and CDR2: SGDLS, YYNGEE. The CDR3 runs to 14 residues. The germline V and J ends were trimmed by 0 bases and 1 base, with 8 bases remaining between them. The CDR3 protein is CASSVGLLSYEQYF. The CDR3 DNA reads TGTGCCAGCAGCGTAGGACTGTTATCCTACGAGCAGTACTTC.